The TCR beta chain under discussion was sequenced for a study of beta chain features in type 1 diabetes. Points from the study as a whole: cDNA sequencing could over-represent cells with high TCR expression. Moderate but significant shortening of TCRB CDR3s was recorded in all four CD4+ subsets from Type 1 diabetes patients.

This clone was recorded a few times. Its antigen is not identified. No conserved phenylalanine or tryptophan is present at the end of the CDR3, so a read error is the likely explanation. The limits of the CDR3 on the DNA are not certain, so only TCRdb's listed CDR3 is given. The sequenced template was cDNA made from the entire isolated RNA. Naive, central memory and regulatory T cell samples averaged roughly 3.5 million immunoSEQ reads each. Sequencing used immunoSEQ multiplex PCR; TCRdb keeps in-frame clones, though not all of them. The profile shows 550,000 to 850,000 clones, 13% of them singletons. One heparinised blood draw averaging about 116 mL was given by each donor. This TCR was sampled from a young man with type 1 diabetes. The sequenced sample was naive CD4+ T cells from blood.

CDR3 region: CASSSLGAGPTLFG. The chain is built from TRBV28 and TRBJ2-7; the table calls TRBD1, which could not be checked here. CDR1 is MDHEN and CDR2 is SYDVKM in the germline V gene. Counting both end residues, the CDR3 totals 14 amino acids.